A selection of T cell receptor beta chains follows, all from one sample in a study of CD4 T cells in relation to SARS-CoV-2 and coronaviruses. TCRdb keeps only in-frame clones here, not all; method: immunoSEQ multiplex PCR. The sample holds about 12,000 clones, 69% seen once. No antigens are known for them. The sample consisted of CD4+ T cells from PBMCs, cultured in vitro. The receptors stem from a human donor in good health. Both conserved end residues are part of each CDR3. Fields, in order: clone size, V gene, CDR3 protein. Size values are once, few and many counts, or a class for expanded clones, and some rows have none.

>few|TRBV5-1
CASSTRQGNTGELFF
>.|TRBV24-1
CATSADSREAFF
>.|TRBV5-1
CASSLAGGLAYEQYF
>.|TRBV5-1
CASSSPGTGERSAEAFF
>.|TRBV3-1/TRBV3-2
CASSQEALGRGQFF
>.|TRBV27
CASRGHSDQPQHF
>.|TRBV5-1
CASSRGTDHNEQFF
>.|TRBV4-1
CASSRTFGSPLHF
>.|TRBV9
CASSVGYSYNEQFF
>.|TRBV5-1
CASSLLDRGAGEVPDTQYF
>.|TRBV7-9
CASSSSRLAGASYEQFF
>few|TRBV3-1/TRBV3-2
CASSQVGAGRTQYF
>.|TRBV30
CAWSVGRRGFQPQHF
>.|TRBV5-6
CASSLAGISTDTQYF
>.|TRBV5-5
CASSLAPLAGGDTQYF
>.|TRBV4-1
CASSQELLGQGTYEQYF
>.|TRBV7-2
CASSPRLAGTGELFF
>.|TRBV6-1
CASSEAQTTGNYF
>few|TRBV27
CASSRGDSFNQPQHF
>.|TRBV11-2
CASSLVRQDIGDTQYF
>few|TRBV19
CASSPFWGSNQPQHF
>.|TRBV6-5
CASSPGQSHTDTQYF
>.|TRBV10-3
CAISESDEQYF
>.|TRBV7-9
CASSQGSTDTQYF
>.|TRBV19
CASSIAAADTQYF
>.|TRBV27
CASSLTNYNSPLHF
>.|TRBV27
CASSPRDRSPEQYF
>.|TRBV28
CASSYVSGGEQYF
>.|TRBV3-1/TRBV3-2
CASSQGGTRGYTF
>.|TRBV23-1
CASSHSPSSEYYEQYF
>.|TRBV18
CASSPRSGRDTGELFF
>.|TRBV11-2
CASSHGQGLQFF
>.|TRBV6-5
CASIHSGPYNEQFF
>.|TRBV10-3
CASRVSPNDEKLFF
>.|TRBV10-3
CAISASERLSNQPQHF
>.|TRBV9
CASSVGGSPSYEQYF
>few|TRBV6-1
CASSDSRDGPQHF
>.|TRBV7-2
CASRPGLGQGSDEQYF
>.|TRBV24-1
CATSDTGTSGIEQFF
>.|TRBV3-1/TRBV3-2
CASSPISRAGGTGELFF
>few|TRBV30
CAWSASEGEKLFF
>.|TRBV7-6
CASSYSTPKGHNSPLHF
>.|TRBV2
CASRGVNTEAFF
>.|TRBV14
CASSQGEGPPNYEQYF
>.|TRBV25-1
CASSGGAVQPQHF
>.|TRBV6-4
CASSVDSFASPLHF
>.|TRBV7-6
CASSLGSSVRTDTQYF
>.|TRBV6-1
CASSEPGQGGEQYF
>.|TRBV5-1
CASSLGQGSTGELFF
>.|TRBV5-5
CASSLGGILSDTQYF
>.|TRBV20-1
CSGHGANGQHF
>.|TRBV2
CANDRGAGELFF
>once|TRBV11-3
CASSRGGGVETQYF